In this sample, the clone carrying this T cell receptor beta chain turned up many times. TCR beta CDR3 amplification used RNA transcripts. RT-PCR with HTBI primers came first, then second-round multiplex PCR. TCRdb redid the calling of the multiplex PCR reads with MiXCR, one entry per CDR3 protein. The data contain a few hundred thousand distinct CDR3 sequences, 17% of them seen just once; the ten biggest clones take up approximately 13%. V was cut by 5 bases and J by 6 bases, with 13 bases left in between. The CDR3 loop spans 13 amino acids. In germline, CDR1 is ENHRY, CDR2 SYGVKD. This sample was included in a study of Graves' ophthalmopathy and Graves' hyperthyroidism.

This chain joins TRBV10-3 and TRBJ1-2, with a tentative D call TRBD1 (6 bases). Material for sequencing was peripheral blood. This sequence originates from an adult man with Graves' ophthalmopathy. CDR3 sequence: CAISTQGDHGYTF. In nucleotides, the CDR3 is TGTGCCATCAGTACACAGGGAGATCATGGCTACACCTTC.